Described below is a single T cell receptor beta chain sequence and its context. The data were produced by immunoSEQ multiplex PCR, yet TCRdb's version contains in-frame clones alone and is incomplete. The table records about 120,000 clones, 90% to 95% of them present only once. CDR3 length equals 15 residues. In germline, CDR1 is SEHNR, CDR2 FQNEAQ (reference sequence). V was clipped by 1 base and J by 9 bases; unmatched bases: 3. This entry is derived from a study of siplizumab effects on memory and regulatory T cells. The sequencing sample was made of non-Treg CD4+ T cells sorted from blood. The clonotype was recovered from a human donor in good health. The V gene is TRBV7-9, the J gene TRBJ1-6, with 10 bases aligning to TRBD1. The CDR3 here is CASSLDGTGASPLHF. For the CDR3, the DNA is TGTGCCAGCAGCTTAGACGGGACAGGGGCTTCACCCCTCCACTTT.